The 22 T cell receptor beta chains below all came from one sample that was sequenced in a study of T-cell reconstitution after alpha-beta-depleted transplantation in children. A TCRbeta library incorporating unique molecular identifiers was prepared. TCRdb passed the PCR reads through MiXCR, listing each CDR3 protein once. The sample has almost 500,000 distinct CDR3 sequences, around 12% seen once. The starting material was PBMCs from the stem cell graft donor, obtained from the stem cell graft. Receptor source: a human donor who donated a stem cell graft to a child with combined immunodeficiency.

The chain is built from TRBV6-1 and TRBJ1-1, with TRBD1 as a possible D gene (6 bases). Germline V lookup: CDR1 MNHNS, CDR2 SASEGT. Trimming removed 11 bases from V and 4 bases from J, with 20 bases in between. This CDR3 contains 14 residues. The CDR3: CASQRGGASTEAFF. The CDR3 DNA sequence: TGTGCCTCTCAACGGGGGGGGGCGAGCACTGAAGCTTTCTTT.

The V and J genes are TRBV24-1 and TRBJ1-2, with TRBD1 matching 9 bases. The CDR3 spans 15 residues. Germline CDR1 KGHDR, CDR2 SFDVKD. J lost 4 bases, V lost 2 bases, and 4 bases had no gene match. The CDR3 sequence is CATSDWTGDGYGYTF. CDR3 nucleotide sequence: TGTGCCACCAGTGATTGGACAGGGGACGGCTATGGCTACACCTTC.

This clonotype has at least ten counts. The chain uses TRBV24-1 and TRBJ2-1; TRBD2 might be the D (6 bases). Deletions cut 2 bases from V and 3 bases from J, with 13 bases between. CDR1 and CDR2 (germline): KGHDR, SFDVKD. The CDR3 contains 16 residues. CDR3 sequence: CATSDYSGPGYNEQFF. The CDR3, as DNA: TGTGCCACCAGTGATTACAGCGGGCCCGGCTACAATGAGCAGTTCTTC.

This clonotype occurred a few times. This chain links TRBV6-5 with TRBJ2-1, with 13 bases identical to TRBD2. Looked up from germline, CDR1 is MNHEY and CDR2 is SVGAGI. The CDR3 extends over 17 amino acids. V trimming: 2 bases; J trimming: 9 bases; junction bases outside the gene matches: 10. Here the CDR3 reads CASSYTTSGRIQREQFF. DNA of the CDR3: TGTGCCAGCAGTTACACGACTAGCGGGAGGATTCAACGTGAGCAGTTCTTC.

A few counts support this clonotype. The chain joins TRBV30 to TRBJ2-7, with 12 positions matching TRBD2. The trim removed 3 bases at V and 1 base at J, leaving 25 bases unmatched. Per the germline V gene, CDR1 is GTSNPN and CDR2 is SVGIG (reference sequence). This CDR3 has 22 residues. The CDR3: CAWSGKMGSGTSGPLVSYEQYF. The CDR3 DNA sequence: TGTGCCTGGAGCGGCAAGATGGGGTCCGGGACTAGCGGGCCACTGGTATCCTACGAGCAGTACTTC.

This clonotype was counted only a few times. The rearrangement joins TRBV28 to TRBJ2-4; possibly TRBD1 or TRBD2 for D (6 bases each). This CDR3 is 15 amino acids long. Germline loops: CDR1 MDHEN, CDR2 SYDVKM. Between the trimmed V and J ends, which lost 5 bases and 6 bases, there was a span of 17 bases. The CDR3 spells CASSRSRGLVNIQYF. The DNA for the CDR3 is TGTGCCAGCAGTCGATCCCGGGGGCTCGTAAACATTCAGTACTTC.

In this sample, this clonotype turned up a few times. The J gene is TRBJ2-7, the V gene TRBV10-2; D may be TRBD2 (6 bases). CDR3 size: 14 residues. Germline V gene sequence: CDR1 WSHSY, CDR2 SAAADI. V was shortened by 8 bases and J by 0 bases, with 14 bases between the two germline ends. This chain's CDR3 is CASDPGDFSYEQYF. Written as DNA, the CDR3 is TGCGCCAGCGACCCGGGGGACTTCTCCTACGAGCAGTACTTC.

The chain recombines TRBV7-9 with TRBJ2-7; no firm D call. The CDR3 has 15 amino acids. Germline CDR1 and CDR2: SEHNR and FQNEAQ (reference sequence). V was cut by 5 bases and J by 3 bases, with 17 bases left in between. Written as DNA, the CDR3 is TGTGCCAGCAGCCATGCCGCGTGGGGAAACTACGAGCAGTACTTC. This encodes CASSHAAWGNYEQYF.

Ten or more counts support this clonotype. J is TRBJ2-3 and V is TRBV7-2; D remains unclear. The germline CDR1 and CDR2 sequences are SGHTA and FQGNSA. The V gene lost 2 bases and the J gene lost 0 bases, with 12 bases spanning the gap. The CDR3 is 16 residues long. CDR3 amino acids: CASSLTSGSSTDTQYF. DNA of the CDR3: TGTGCCAGCAGCTTAACATCAGGTTCTAGCACAGATACGCAGTATTTT.

This clonotype was recorded at least ten times. CDR3: CASSLLYRVGETQYF. CDR3 sequence (DNA): TGTGCCAGCAGTTTATTGTACAGGGTCGGCGAGACCCAGTACTTC. V and J are TRBV27 and TRBJ2-5; D is possibly TRBD1 (6 bases). Per germline, CDR1 MNHEY and CDR2 SMNVEV (reference sequence). The CDR3 runs to 15 residues. V was cut by 1 base and J by 5 bases, with 14 bases left in between.

This clonotype was picked up a small number of times. V gene TRBV15 combines with J gene TRBJ2-5, with TRBD1 matching 12 bases. The CDR3 contains 16 residues. V lost 0 bases to trimming and J lost 5 bases; unmatched junction nucleotides: 4. CDR1 LNHNV and CDR2 YYDKDF come from the germline V gene (reference sequence). The CDR3 DNA is TGTGCCACCAGCAGAGAGGGGACAGGGGGCTTCGAGACCCAGTACTTC. This codes for CATSREGTGGFETQYF.

The gene calls are TRBV5-1 and TRBJ2-1; D ambiguous. Trimming cost V 0 bases and J 0 bases, with 10 bases left between them. CDR3 length: 16 amino acids. From germline, CDR1 is SGHRS and CDR2 YFSETQ. CDR3 loop: CASSLAGGVSYNEQFF. CDR3 nucleotides: TGCGCCAGCAGCTTGGCCGGCGGCGTCTCCTACAATGAGCAGTTCTTC.

This clonotype was seen many times. This rearrangement joins TRBV29-1 to TRBJ1-3; D is undetermined. The CDR3 contains 11 residues. With 7 bases removed from V and 4 bases from J, the gap between germline ends came to 8 bases. Per the germline V gene, CDR1 is SQVTM and CDR2 is ANQGSEA. CDR3 protein: CSAARGNTIYF. The CDR3 DNA reads as TGCAGCGCCGCCAGAGGAAACACCATATATTTT.

The chain employs TRBV30 and TRBJ2-7; 8 bases align to TRBD1. V trimming: 4 bases; J trimming: 2 bases; junction bases outside the gene matches: 4. The CDR3 totals 13 residues. Germline V lookup: CDR1 GTSNPN, CDR2 SVGIG (reference sequence). Written as DNA, the CDR3 is TGTGCCTGGAACCGGGACAGGACCTACGAGCAGTACTTC. Its translation is CAWNRDRTYEQYF.

V gene TRBV12-3 or TRBV12-4 combines with J gene TRBJ2-1; D ambiguous. The CDR3 is made up of 14 amino acids. V was clipped by 6 bases and J by 7 bases, with 16 bases between them. This CDR3 is CASSPVGVGNEQFF. CDR3 coding DNA: TGTGCCAGCAGCCCGGTGGGTGTGGGGAATGAGCAGTTCTTC.

The J gene is TRBJ1-2, the V gene TRBV12-3 or TRBV12-4, with unresolved D. Trimming shortened V by 6 bases and J by 5 bases, and 16 bases separated the two germline ends. The CDR3 runs 14 residues. The CDR3 DNA reads as TGTGCCAGCAGAGCGACCCAGGAGGTATATGGCTACACCTTC. This gives the protein CASRATQEVYGYTF.

The chain links TRBV2 to TRBJ2-1; D is possibly TRBD2 (5 bases). Germline V gene lookup returns CDR1 SNHLY and CDR2 FYNNEI. The CDR3 has 15 residues. V lost 2 bases, J lost 8 bases, and 16 bases lay in between. This CDR3 is CASSEMIGLADEQFF. The CDR3 bases are TGTGCCAGCAGTGAAATGATCGGACTCGCGGATGAGCAGTTCTTC.

This rearrangement joins TRBV7-2 to TRBJ2-2; 8 positions match TRBD2. The CDR3 totals 15 residues. Germline V gene sequence: CDR1 SGHTA, CDR2 FQGNSA. J gave up 4 bases and V 5 bases, and 6 bases lay outside the gene matches. The CDR3 here is CASSGLARGTGELFF. The DNA for the CDR3 is TGTGCCAGCAGCGGACTAGCTCGGGGCACCGGGGAGCTGTTTTTT.

This clonotype was counted between two and nine times. The chain links TRBV24-1 to TRBJ2-1; D is perhaps TRBD2 (6 bases). Deletions cut 4 bases from V and 8 bases from J, with 11 bases between. Germline V gene sequence: CDR1 KGHDR, CDR2 SFDVKD. CDR3 length equals 13 residues. CDR3 loop: CATSDLTGDEQFF. The CDR3, as DNA: TGTGCCACCAGTGACCTTACGGGGGATGAGCAGTTCTTC.

The chain joins TRBV21-1 to TRBJ1-1; TRBD1, the table's D call, lacks a check against the DNA. TRBV21-1 is a recognized pseudogene. CDR3 length: 14 amino acids. The DNA for the CDR3 is TGTGCCAGCAGCAATCAGACAGGGACCACTGAAGCTTTCTTT. This translates into CASSNQTGTTEAFF.

The chain carries TRBV18 and TRBJ2-1; 13 bases are a match to TRBD2. Germline assignment: CDR1 KGHSH and CDR2 LQKENI. The CDR3 length is 16 residues. Unmatched junction bases numbered 6, after V lost 3 bases and J lost 7 bases. The CDR3 nucleotides read TGTGCCAGCTCACCGCCGGGACTAGCGGGGCTGAATGAGCAGTTCTTC. Translated, it gives CASSPPGLAGLNEQFF. Full variable domain (remainder filled in from reference TRBV18 and TRBJ2-1): NAGVMQNPRHLVRRRGQEARLRCSPMKGHSHVYWYRQLPEEGLKFMVYLQKENIIDESGMPKERFSAEFPKEGPSILRIQQVVRGDSAAYFCASSPPGLAGLNEQFFGPGTRLTVL.

Ten or more counts support this clonotype. This chain links TRBV29-1 with TRBJ2-1, with 10 bases identical to TRBD1. The CDR3 totals 13 residues. Trimming cost V 5 bases and J 6 bases; bases outside gene matches: 4. In germline, CDR1 is SQVTM, CDR2 ANQGSEA. As DNA, the CDR3 is TGCAGCGTTTGGACAGGGGGGATCAATGAGCAGTTCTTC. Protein sequence: CSVWTGGINEQFF.